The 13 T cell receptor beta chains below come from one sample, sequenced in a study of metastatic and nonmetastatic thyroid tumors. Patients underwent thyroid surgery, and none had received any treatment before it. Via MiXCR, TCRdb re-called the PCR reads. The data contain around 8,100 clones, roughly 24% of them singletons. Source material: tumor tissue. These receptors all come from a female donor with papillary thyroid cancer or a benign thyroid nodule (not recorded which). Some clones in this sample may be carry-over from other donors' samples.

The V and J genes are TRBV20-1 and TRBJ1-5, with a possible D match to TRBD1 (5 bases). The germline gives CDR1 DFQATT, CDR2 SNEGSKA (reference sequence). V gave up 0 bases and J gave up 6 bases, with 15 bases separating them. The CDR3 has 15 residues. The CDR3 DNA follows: TGCAGTGCTAGAGATAGGCAGGGAGGCGGTCAGCCCCAGCATTTT. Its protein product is CSARDRQGGGQPQHF.

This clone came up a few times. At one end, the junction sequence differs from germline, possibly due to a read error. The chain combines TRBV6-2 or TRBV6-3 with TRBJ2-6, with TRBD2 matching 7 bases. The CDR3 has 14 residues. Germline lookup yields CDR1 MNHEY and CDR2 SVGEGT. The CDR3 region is CATGRASWANVLTF. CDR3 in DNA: TGTGCCACGGGGAGGGCCTCTTGGGCCAACGTCCTGACTTTC.

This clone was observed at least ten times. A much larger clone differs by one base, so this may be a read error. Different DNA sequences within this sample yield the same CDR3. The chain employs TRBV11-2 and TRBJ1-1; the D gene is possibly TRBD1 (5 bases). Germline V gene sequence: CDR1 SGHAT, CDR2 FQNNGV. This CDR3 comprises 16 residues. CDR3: CASSLGHPGLVAEAFF. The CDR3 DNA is TGTGCCAGCAGCCTAGGACACCCGGGGTTAGTGGCTGAAGCTTTCTTC.

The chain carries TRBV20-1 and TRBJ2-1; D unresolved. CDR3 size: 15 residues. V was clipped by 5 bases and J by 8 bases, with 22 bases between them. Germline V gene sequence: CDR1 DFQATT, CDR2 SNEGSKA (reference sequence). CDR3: CSAPRVLPPSYEQFF. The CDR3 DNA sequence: TGCAGTGCTCCCCGGGTACTCCCCCCGTCCTATGAGCAGTTCTTC.

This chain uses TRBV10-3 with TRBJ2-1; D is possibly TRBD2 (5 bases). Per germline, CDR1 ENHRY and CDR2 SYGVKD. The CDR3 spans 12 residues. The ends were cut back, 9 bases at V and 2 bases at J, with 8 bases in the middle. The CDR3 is CAIGLTYNEQFF. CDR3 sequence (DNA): TGTGCCATAGGACTCACCTACAATGAGCAGTTCTTC.

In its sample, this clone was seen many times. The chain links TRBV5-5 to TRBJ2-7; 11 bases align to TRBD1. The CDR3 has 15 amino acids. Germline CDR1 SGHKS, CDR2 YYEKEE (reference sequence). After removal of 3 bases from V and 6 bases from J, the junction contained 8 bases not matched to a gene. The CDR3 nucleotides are TGTGCCAGCAGCTCCATTGGGACAGGGGGAGGCGAGCAGTACTTC. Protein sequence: CASSSIGTGGGEQYF.

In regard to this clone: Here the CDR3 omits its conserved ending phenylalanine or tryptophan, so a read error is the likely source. As DNA, the CDR3 is TGCAGTGTCGCCAGGGATAACTATGGCTACACCCTC. Translating gives CSVARDNYGYTL. The rearrangement links TRBV20-1 to TRBJ1-2; D is possibly TRBD1 (5 bases). The germline V gene has CDR1 DFQATT and CDR2 SNEGSKA (reference sequence). This CDR3 spans 12 amino acids. The V end lost 7 bases, the J end lost 1 base, and 10 bases lay between the germline ends.

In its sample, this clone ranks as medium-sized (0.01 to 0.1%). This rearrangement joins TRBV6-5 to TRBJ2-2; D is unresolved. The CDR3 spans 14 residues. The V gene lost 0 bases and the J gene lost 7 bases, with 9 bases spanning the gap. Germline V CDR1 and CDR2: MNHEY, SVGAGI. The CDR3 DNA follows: TGTGCCAGCAGTTACTCGTCGGGTGGCGGGGAGCTGTTTTTT. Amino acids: CASSYSSGGGELFF.

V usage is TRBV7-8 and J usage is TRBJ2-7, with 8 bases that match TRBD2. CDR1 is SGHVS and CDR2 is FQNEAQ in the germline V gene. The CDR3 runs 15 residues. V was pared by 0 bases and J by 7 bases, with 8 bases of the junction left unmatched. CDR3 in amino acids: CASSLAEVAGNEQYF. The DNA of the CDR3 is TGTGCCAGCAGCTTAGCTGAAGTAGCGGGGAATGAGCAGTACTTC.

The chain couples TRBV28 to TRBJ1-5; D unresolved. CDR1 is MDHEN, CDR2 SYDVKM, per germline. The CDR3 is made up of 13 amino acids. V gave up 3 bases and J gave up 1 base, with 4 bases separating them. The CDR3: CASSFDSNQPQHF. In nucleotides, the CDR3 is TGTGCCAGCAGTTTTGACAGCAATCAGCCCCAGCATTTT. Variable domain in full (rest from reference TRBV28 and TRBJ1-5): DVKVTQSSRYLVKRTGEKVFLECVQDMDHENMFWYRQDPGLGLRLIYFSYDVKMKEKGDIPEGYSVSREKKERFSLILESASTNQTSMYLCASSFDSNQPQHFGDGTRLSIL.

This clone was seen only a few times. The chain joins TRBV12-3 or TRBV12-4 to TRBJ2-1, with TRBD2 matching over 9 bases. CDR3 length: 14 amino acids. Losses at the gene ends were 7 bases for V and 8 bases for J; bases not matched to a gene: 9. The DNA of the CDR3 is TGTGCCAGCACGACGCGGGAGGGCCGGTATGAGCAGTTCTTC. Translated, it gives CASTTREGRYEQFF.

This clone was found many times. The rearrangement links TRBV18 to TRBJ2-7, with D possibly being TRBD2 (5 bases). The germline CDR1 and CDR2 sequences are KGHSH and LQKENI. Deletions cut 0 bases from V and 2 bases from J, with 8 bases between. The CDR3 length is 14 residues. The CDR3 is CASSPPGGPYEQYF. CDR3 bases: TGTGCCAGCTCACCACCGGGCGGGCCCTACGAGCAGTACTTC.

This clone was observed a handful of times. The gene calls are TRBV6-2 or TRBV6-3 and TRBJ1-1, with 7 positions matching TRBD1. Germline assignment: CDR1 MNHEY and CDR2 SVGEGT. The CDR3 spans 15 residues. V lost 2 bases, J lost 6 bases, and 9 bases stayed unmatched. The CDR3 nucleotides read TGTGCCAGCAGTTACCCAGGACAGGTTTCGGCTGAAGCTTTCTTT. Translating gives CASSYPGQVSAEAFF.